The 16 T cell receptor beta chains listed next were all sequenced from one sample in a study of T-cell reconstitution after alpha-beta-depleted transplantation in children. The authors prepared the TCRbeta library with unique molecular identifiers. One entry per CDR3 protein results from TCRdb running MiXCR on the PCR reads. Found here are about 200,000 distinct CDR3 sequences, around 5.9% of them singletons; the top ten hold about 4.3%. The sample consisted of PBMCs, taken before TCRalphabeta/CD19-depleted stem cell transplant. Source of these receptors: a girl under three years old with combined immunodeficiency, due to receive a stem cell transplant.

This clonotype was picked up many times. V gene TRBV7-9 combines with J gene TRBJ1-1; tentative D call: TRBD1 (6 bases). Germline values: CDR1 SEHNR, CDR2 FQNEAQ (reference sequence). Trimming left V 5 bases short and J 6 bases short, with 13 bases between. This CDR3 has 13 amino acids. The CDR3 here is CASSQGGFAEAFF. In nucleotides, the CDR3 is TGTGCCAGCAGCCAAGGGGGGTTCGCTGAAGCTTTCTTT.

This clonotype was found many times. This chain uses TRBV15 with TRBJ2-2; tentatively, D is TRBD2 (6 bases). Germline CDR1 reads LNHNV; CDR2 reads YYDKDF (reference sequence). Trimming shortened V by 5 bases and J by 4 bases, and 11 bases separated the two germline ends. The CDR3 consists of 14 residues. The CDR3 DNA follows: TGTGCCACCAGCGGCGGGGTAACCACCGGGGAGCTGTTTTTT. Amino acids: CATSGGVTTGELFF.

This clonotype has a count of ten or more. The chain joins TRBV6-5 to TRBJ1-5; D call uncertain. The CDR3 length is 15 residues. V gave up 2 bases and J gave up 0 bases, with 8 bases separating them. From germline, CDR1 is MNHEY and CDR2 SVGAGI. The DNA of the CDR3 is TGTGCCAGCAGTTACCGGACGGATAGCAATCAGCCCCAGCATTTT. Amino acids: CASSYRTDSNQPQHF.

This clonotype showed up many times. The CDR3 loop reads CSALGLYSYEQYF. CDR3 nucleotide sequence: TGCAGCGCCCTCGGACTATATTCCTACGAGCAGTACTTC. The chain links TRBV29-1 to TRBJ2-7; D may be TRBD2 (6 bases). Germline CDR1 and CDR2: SQVTM and ANQGSEA. The germline V and J ends were trimmed by 7 bases and 1 base, with 14 bases remaining between them. This CDR3 contains 13 residues.

This clonotype has a count of ten or more. The chain combines TRBV28 with TRBJ2-1, with TRBD2 identical over 7 bases. CDR3 length equals 17 residues. Germline CDR1 and CDR2: MDHEN and SYDVKM. The trim removed 3 bases at V and 0 bases at J, leaving 8 bases unmatched. The CDR3 loop reads CASSFPGDYYSYNEQFF. CDR3 coding DNA: TGTGCCAGCAGTTTCCCCGGGGACTATTACTCCTACAATGAGCAGTTCTTC.

The sample holds many counts of this clonotype. The rearrangement joins TRBV6-5 to TRBJ2-7; a possible D gene is TRBD1 (6 bases). This CDR3 spans 14 amino acids. Germline-derived CDR1 and CDR2 are MNHEY and SVGAGI. The V end lost 6 bases, the J end lost 4 bases, and 16 bases lay between the germline ends. The CDR3 loop reads CASRLKGVGYEQYF. The CDR3, as DNA: TGTGCCAGCAGATTAAAGGGGGTTGGGTACGAGCAGTACTTC.

This clonotype appeared many times. The chain has TRBV6-5 and TRBJ1-1; no firm D call. The ends were cut back, 0 bases at V and 10 bases at J, with 12 bases in the middle. The CDR3 has 13 residues. The germline CDR1 and CDR2 sequences are MNHEY and SVGAGI. As DNA, the CDR3 is TGTGCCAGCAGTTACTCTGGCCTATCGCGAGCTTTCTTT. Residues: CASSYSGLSRAFF.

This clonotype occurred many times. The rearrangement links TRBV12-3 or TRBV12-4 to TRBJ2-1; D is unresolved. Trimming removed 2 bases at V and 4 bases at J, with 18 bases between. The CDR3 is 17 residues long. The CDR3 sequence: CASSLSIQLAAYNEQFF. DNA for the CDR3: TGTGCCAGCAGTTTATCTATCCAGCTGGCAGCTTACAATGAGCAGTTCTTC.

This clonotype occurred many times. The gene calls are TRBV5-1 and TRBJ2-7, with D perhaps matching TRBD2 (6 bases). The CDR3 extends over 14 amino acids. Germline V gene sequence: CDR1 SGHRS, CDR2 YFSETQ. Trimming removed 4 bases at V and 2 bases at J, with 13 bases between. CDR3 nucleotide sequence: TGCGCCAGCAGCGACTCCGGAGGGGCCTACGAGCAGTACTTC. Translated, it gives CASSDSGGAYEQYF.

This clonotype was recorded at least ten times. The chain couples TRBV28 to TRBJ1-2; 7 bases agree with TRBD1. Germline CDR1 and CDR2: MDHEN and SYDVKM. V was pared by 3 bases and J by 3 bases, with 4 bases of the junction left unmatched. CDR3 size: 14 residues. This CDR3 is CASSFSGTDYGYTF. The CDR3 DNA sequence: TGTGCCAGCAGTTTTTCAGGGACAGACTATGGCTACACCTTC.

The sample holds many counts of this clonotype. The CDR3 region is CASSLFGETQYF. The CDR3 DNA reads as TGCGCCAGCAGCTTGTTCGGAGAGACCCAGTACTTC. V and J are TRBV5-1 and TRBJ2-5; D unclear. The CDR3 contains 12 residues. V dropped 1 base and J dropped 4 bases, with 5 bases sitting between them. The germline V gene encodes CDR1 SGHRS and CDR2 YFSETQ.

This clonotype was seen at least ten times. The rearrangement links TRBV29-1 to TRBJ1-2; D gene unclear. The V and J ends lost 5 bases and 0 bases respectively, with 10 bases between them. Germline-derived CDR1 and CDR2 are SQVTM and ANQGSEA. The CDR3 totals 13 residues. Written as DNA, the CDR3 is TGCAGCGTTCCGGAACGGACTAACTATGGCTACACCTTC. Translated: CSVPERTNYGYTF.

This clonotype was observed a few times. The chain links TRBV18 to TRBJ2-1, with TRBD1 matching 7 bases. Trimming removed 3 bases from V and 4 bases from J; junction bases left unmatched: 6. This CDR3 has 15 residues. Looked up from germline, CDR1 is KGHSH and CDR2 is LQKENI. This CDR3 reads CASSPGQEIYNEQFF. The CDR3 DNA reads as TGTGCCAGCTCACCTGGACAGGAGATTTACAATGAGCAGTTCTTC. The full variable domain, completed using reference TRBV18 and TRBJ2-1, is NAGVMQNPRHLVRRRGQEARLRCSPMKGHSHVYWYRQLPEEGLKFMVYLQKENIIDESGMPKERFSAEFPKEGPSILRIQQVVRGDSAAYFCASSPGQEIYNEQFFGPGTRLTVL.

The sample holds many counts of this clonotype. The chain joins TRBV3-1 to TRBJ2-1; D ambiguous. Trimming left V 0 bases short and J 6 bases short, with 12 bases between. The germline V gene has CDR1 LGHDT and CDR2 YNNKEL (reference sequence). CDR3 size: 15 residues. CDR3 DNA: TGTGCCAGCAGCCAAGAGAGCCCGCGTGGCAATGAGCAGTTCTTC. This codes for CASSQESPRGNEQFF.

This clonotype was recorded many times. V gene TRBV28 combines with J gene TRBJ2-3; 10 bases match TRBD1. V was clipped by 3 bases and J by 2 bases; unmatched bases: 8. The germline V gene has CDR1 MDHEN and CDR2 SYDVKM. The CDR3 consists of 17 residues. DNA for the CDR3: TGTGCCAGCAGTTTTTCCGGACAGGGGGGCTACACAGATACGCAGTATTTT. It is translated as CASSFSGQGGYTDTQYF.

This clonotype was seen at least ten times. V gene TRBV9 combines with J gene TRBJ2-2, with a possible D match to TRBD1 (6 bases). Germline CDR1 is SGDLS and CDR2 is YYNGEE. CDR3 length equals 14 residues. Trimming left V 2 bases short and J 3 bases short, with 8 bases between. Here the CDR3 DNA reads TGTGCCAGCAGCGTGGGGGCCGACACCGGGGAGCTGTTTTTT. This gives the protein CASSVGADTGELFF. Together with reference TRBV9 and TRBJ2-2, the CDR3 gives the full variable domain: DSGVTQTPKHLITATGQRVTLRCSPRSGDLSVYWYQQSLDQGLQFLIQYYNGEERAKGNILERFSAQQFPDLHSELNLSSLELGDSALYFCASSVGADTGELFFGEGSRLTVL.